These T cell receptor beta chains were read from a single sample in a study of T cell changes during pregnancy in multiple sclerosis. Produced via immunoSEQ multiplex PCR; TCRdb's table is partial and in-frame only. The sample holds over 50,000 clones, roughly 89% seen once. Sequenced input: peripheral blood from another person, used as feeder cells. The receptor source for this set is a human donor whose cells served as feeder cells for cultures in a pregnancy study. Each CDR3 is given without its conserved first and last residue. The D gene is left open where the match is weak.

TRBV5-5,.,ASSLKVEGVVYGYT
TRBV7-2,.,ASSLQAGQFTDTQY
TRBV5-1,TRBD1,ASSIGTGAAYEQY
TRBV6-1,TRBD2,ASSELERGGYY
TRBV10-3,.,AISVDSPMGGEQF
TRBV6-5,.,ASSYGTSYGYT
TRBV11-1,.,ASSLVSYGYT
TRBV30,TRBD2,VLSGSQNEQF
TRBV7-8,TRBD2,ASTGRAGLGEQY
TRBV7-9,.,ASSFGRDGYT
TRBV5-1,TRBD1,ASSLVGTGNEQY
TRBV6-4,.,ASSDSTAGDMDTQY
TRBV19,.,ASRISNQPQH
TRBV30,.,AWSDKGPQH
TRBV11-2,.,ASSGQNSPLH
TRBV5-4,TRBD1,ASSPAGTGLKNTEAF
TRBV6-5,.,ASRGSTDTQY
TRBV7-3,TRBD1,ASSGLTGRIGYT
TRBV5-5,.,ASSLVTGVSYNEQF
TRBV6-1,.,AARQVMNTEAF
TRBV28,.,ASSFPRRTGMNTEAF
TRBV30,.,AWSLGKGGEKLF
TRBV28,TRBD1,ASSSLRQGSNQPQH
TRBV2,.,ASNRGDYNSPLH
TRBV7-3,.,ASSPLGAMNTEAF
TRBV4-1,.,ASSQESVQNTEAF
TRBV7-8,TRBD1,ASSRRQGTEAF
TRBV30,TRBD2,AWSGLAGFETQY
TRBV7-7,.,ASSSAPYNEQF
TRBV7-9,.,ASTPGATLEAF
TRBV10-1,.,ASSESGTKEYEQY
TRBV18,.,ASSPLPGTGNTIY
TRBV10-3,.,AIAGETEAF
TRBV7-9,.,ASSYGTLYEQY
TRBV19,.,ASRPGTDTIYEQY
TRBV28,TRBD1,ASILARGREDYNSPLH
TRBV4-1,.,ASSQEEGLYEQY
TRBV7-9,TRBD1,ASSSGQGHQPQH